The present entry profiles one TCR beta chain with its context. Its antigen target is currently unknown. One base away there is no much larger clone; base qualities are not given. This record belongs to a study of PD-L1 blockade in urothelial cancer (dated by TCRdb to between 2016 and 2019). About the full investigation: Every patient began therapy in the mid-2010s and was given atezolizumab 1,200 mg intravenously every 3 weeks. About 85% of the roughly 29 patients were identified as males with urothelial cancer of bladder origin, and a prior smoking history was reported by 18 of 29 patients. An ECOG performance status of 0 or 1 was recorded for the patients, and 0 to 3 prior chemotherapy regimens had been received by the patients. Blood samples were analyzed at 3 weeks after treatment start (second dose) and at 6 weeks after treatment start. Blood samples gave a median of roughly 150,000 T cells and 77,000 or so unique TCRs, with a median clonality of about 0.078. The study was an exploratory multi-omic analysis of somatic, immune and clinical correlates of response to PD-L1 blockade with atezolizumab in urothelial cancer. Pretreatment tumor samples and matched peripheral blood, collected serially before and after atezolizumab treatment, underwent TCR sequencing. Durable clinical benefit meant progression-free survival longer than 6 months, and TCR features were also tested against progression-free and overall survival. In the same patients who had TCR sequencing, pretreatment tumors also underwent whole exome sequencing and RNA sequencing. Durable clinical benefit was achieved by nine patients and was not achieved by 20 patients. Pretreatment blood TCR-seq was available for twenty-nine patients, at least one posttreatment blood collection was obtained for about 25 patients, and tumor TCR-seq was available for about 25 patients. The study at large found these results: Because of the small sample size (n of about 30) and the many exploratory analyses performed, the results are intended to be regarded as hypothesis-generating. Improved progression-free and overall survival was found to be associated with pretreatment peripheral blood TCR clonality below the median. Among patients with durable benefit, tumor-associated TCR clones showed greater expansion in peripheral blood 3 weeks after treatment started (n ≈ 24, p = 0.022).

Measured from the cysteine to the phenylalanine, the CDR3 is 16 residues long. Only the CDR3 DNA is retained, 48 bases long and in frame from the first base. V is pared back by 5 bases and J by 1 base, with 15 bases lying between the germline termini. The germline V gene gives CDR1 as ENHRY and CDR2 as SYGVKD. The cohort included 29 patients with locally advanced or metastatic urothelial carcinoma who were treated at Memorial Sloan Kettering on a trial protocol. Peripheral blood mononuclear cells were collected from each patient pretreatment and during treatment, giving between 1 and 8 total time points per patient. The Qiagen DNeasy Blood extraction kit was used to purify genomic DNA from total PBMCs and tumor samples. PBMCs were collected pretreatment and during treatment and were isolated and stored as previously described. Each PCR received spiked-in synthetic TCR analog templates so that absolute template abundance could be estimated from read counts. The immunoSEQ assay was used to amplify TCRbeta CDR3 regions from genomic DNA with bias-controlled V and J gene primers. Sequencing of rearranged TCRbeta segments was done at approximately 20X coverage. Turning to the authors' computational methods: Sequencing errors were corrected by clustering, and CDR3s were annotated against IMGT so that V, D and J genes could be assigned. Out-of-frame and stop-codon sequences were excluded, and only productive TCRbeta rearrangements were used in downstream analyses. To compute clonality, Shannon entropy was normalized by the log of the number of unique productive sequences and then subtracted from one. Fisher's exact test with Benjamini-Hochberg correction, at a threshold of adjusted p below 0.01, was used to find clones that differed between time points or between blood and tumor. Drawn from immuneACCESS, this table holds only the in-frame rearrangements with V and J called that TCRdb kept. Clones are partly lost; checked studies trace under half to an unresolved V gene and leave the rest unexplained. V, J and clone size were drawn from that table, and D and trimming were deduced from the DNA. The sample table contains about 69,000 clones; only one count was recorded for around nine tenths of them. Approximately 3.5% of the sample comes from the top ten.

The sequenced sample was PBMCs, obtained around atezolizumab (anti-PD-L1) treatment. The sequence is built from TRBV10-3 and TRBJ2-1, and perhaps TRBD2 as D gene, on 5 matching bases. The clonotype originates from a man in his fifties or sixties with urothelial cancer. Read as DNA, the sequence is TGTGCCATCAGTCTCAGTAGAGGGAGATCCTACAATGAGCAGTTCTTC. Its coded protein is CAISLSRGRSYNEQFF.